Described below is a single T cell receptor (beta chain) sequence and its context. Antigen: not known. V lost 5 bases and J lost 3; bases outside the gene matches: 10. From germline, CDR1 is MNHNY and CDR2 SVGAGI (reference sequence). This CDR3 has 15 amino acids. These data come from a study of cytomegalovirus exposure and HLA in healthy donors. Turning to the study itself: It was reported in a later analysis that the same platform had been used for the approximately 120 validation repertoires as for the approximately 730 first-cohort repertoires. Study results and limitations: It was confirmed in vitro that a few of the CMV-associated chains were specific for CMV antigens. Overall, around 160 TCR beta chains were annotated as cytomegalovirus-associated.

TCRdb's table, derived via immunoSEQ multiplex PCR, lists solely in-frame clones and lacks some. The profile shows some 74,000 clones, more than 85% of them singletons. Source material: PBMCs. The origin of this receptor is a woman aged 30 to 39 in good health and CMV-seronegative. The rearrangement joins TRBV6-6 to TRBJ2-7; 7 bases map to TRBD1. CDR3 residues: CASSKRQGSVYEQYF. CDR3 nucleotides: TGTGCCAGCAGTAAAAGACAGGGATCTGTCTACGAGCAGTACTTC.